This T cell receptor beta chain emerged from a study of T cell responses to AZD1222 COVID-19 vaccine. Only in-frame clones appear in the TCRdb table, and some are missing; sequencing was by immunoSEQ multiplex PCR. The repertoire holds around 79,000 clones, with approximately 89% as singletons. In germline, CDR1 is SEHNR, CDR2 FQNEAQ (reference sequence). Trimming removed 1 base at V and 5 bases at J, with 11 bases between. CDR3 length: 14 residues. The TCR was taken from an adult in good health. The sample was peripheral blood, taken on day 0 of AZD1222 vaccination. The rearrangement uses TRBV7-9 and TRBJ1-1, with D unclear. CDR3 amino acids: CASSLVIGVTEAFF. The CDR3 region has the DNA TGTGCCAGCAGCTTAGTTATTGGGGTTACTGAAGCTTTCTTT.